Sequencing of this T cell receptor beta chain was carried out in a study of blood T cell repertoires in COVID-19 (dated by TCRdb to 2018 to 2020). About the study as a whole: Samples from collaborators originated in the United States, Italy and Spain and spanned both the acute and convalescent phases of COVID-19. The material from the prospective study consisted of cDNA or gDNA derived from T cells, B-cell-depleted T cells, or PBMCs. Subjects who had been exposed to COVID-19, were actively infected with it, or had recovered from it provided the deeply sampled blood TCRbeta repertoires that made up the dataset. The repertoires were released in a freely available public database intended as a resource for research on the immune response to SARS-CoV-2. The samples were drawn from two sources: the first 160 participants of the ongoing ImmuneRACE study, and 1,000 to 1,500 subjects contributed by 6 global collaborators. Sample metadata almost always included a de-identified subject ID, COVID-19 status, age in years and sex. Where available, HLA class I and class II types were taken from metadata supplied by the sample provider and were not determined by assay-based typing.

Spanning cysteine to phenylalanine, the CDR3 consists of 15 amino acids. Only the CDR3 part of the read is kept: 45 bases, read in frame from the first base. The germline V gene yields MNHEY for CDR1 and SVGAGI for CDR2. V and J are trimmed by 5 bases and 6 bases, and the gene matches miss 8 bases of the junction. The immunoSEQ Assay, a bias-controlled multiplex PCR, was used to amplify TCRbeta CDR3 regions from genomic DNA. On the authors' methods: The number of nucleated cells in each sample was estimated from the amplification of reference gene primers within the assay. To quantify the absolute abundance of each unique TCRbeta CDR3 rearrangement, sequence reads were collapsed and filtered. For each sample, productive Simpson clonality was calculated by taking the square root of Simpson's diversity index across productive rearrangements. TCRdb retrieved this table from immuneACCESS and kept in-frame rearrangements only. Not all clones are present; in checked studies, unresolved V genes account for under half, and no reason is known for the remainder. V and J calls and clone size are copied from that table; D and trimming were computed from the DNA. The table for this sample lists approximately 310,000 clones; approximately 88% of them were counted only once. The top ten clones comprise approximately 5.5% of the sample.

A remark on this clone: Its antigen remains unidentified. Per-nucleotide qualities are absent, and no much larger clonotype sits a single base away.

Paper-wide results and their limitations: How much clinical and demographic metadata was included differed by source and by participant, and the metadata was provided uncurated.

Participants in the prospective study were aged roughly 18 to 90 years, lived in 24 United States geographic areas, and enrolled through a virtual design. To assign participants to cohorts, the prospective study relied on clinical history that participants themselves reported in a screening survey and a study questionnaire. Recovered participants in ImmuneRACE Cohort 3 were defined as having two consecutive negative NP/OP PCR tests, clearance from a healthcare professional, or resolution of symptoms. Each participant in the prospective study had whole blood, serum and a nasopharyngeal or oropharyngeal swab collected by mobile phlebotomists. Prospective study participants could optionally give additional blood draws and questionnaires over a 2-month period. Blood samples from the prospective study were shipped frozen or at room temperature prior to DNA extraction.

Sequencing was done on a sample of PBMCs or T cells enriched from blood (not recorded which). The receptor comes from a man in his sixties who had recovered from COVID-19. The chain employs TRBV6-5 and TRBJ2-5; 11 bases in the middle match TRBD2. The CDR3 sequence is CASSNRLAGRQTQYF. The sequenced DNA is TGTGCCAGCAGTAACCGACTAGCGGGAAGGCAGACCCAGTACTTC.